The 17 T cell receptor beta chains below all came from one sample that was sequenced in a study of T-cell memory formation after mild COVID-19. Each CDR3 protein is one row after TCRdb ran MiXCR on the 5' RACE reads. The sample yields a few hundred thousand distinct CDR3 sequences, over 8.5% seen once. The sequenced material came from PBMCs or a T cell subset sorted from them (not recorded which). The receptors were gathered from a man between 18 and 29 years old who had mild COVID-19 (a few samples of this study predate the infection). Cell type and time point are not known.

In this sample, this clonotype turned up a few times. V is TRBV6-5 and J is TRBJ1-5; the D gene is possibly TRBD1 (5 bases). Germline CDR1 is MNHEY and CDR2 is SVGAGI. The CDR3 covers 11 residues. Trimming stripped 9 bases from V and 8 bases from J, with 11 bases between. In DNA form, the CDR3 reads TGTGCCAGTGGGGGTTCCGAGCCCCAGCATTTT. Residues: CASGGSEPQHF.

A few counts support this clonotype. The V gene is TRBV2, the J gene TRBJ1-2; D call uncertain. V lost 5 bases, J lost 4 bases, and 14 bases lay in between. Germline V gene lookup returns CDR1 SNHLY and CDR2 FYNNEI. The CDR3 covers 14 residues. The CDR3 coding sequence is TGTGCCAGCAGTCCCGGCGGAATGGCCTATGGCTACACCTTC. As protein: CASSPGGMAYGYTF.

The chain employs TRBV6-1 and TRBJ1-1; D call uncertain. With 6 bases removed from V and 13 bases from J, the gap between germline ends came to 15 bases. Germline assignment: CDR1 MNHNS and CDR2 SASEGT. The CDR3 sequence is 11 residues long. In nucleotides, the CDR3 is TGTGCCAGCAGCGCATCCCTGCCTGTTTTCTTT. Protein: CASSASLPVFF.

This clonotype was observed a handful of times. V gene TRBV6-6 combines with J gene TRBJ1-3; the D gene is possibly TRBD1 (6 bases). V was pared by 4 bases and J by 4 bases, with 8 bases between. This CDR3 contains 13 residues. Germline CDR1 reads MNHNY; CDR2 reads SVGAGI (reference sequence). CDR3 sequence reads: CASSLGQGNTIYF. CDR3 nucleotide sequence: TGTGCCAGCAGTTTAGGACAGGGAAACACCATATATTTT.

The CDR3 bases are TGTGCCAGCAGTCCGCGGACAGGGAGGGACACTGAAGCTTTCTTT. Translation gives CASSPRTGRDTEAFF. The chain is built from TRBV27 and TRBJ1-1; 8 nucleotides agree with TRBD1. The CDR3 is 15 amino acids. V was pared by 5 bases and J by 3 bases, with 8 bases of the junction left unmatched. Per the germline V gene, CDR1 is MNHEY and CDR2 is SMNVEV (reference sequence).

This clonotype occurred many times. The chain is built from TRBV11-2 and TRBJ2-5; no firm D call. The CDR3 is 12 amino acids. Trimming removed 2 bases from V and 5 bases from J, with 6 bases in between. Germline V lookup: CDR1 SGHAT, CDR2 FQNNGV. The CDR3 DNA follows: TGTGCCAGCAGCTTACCCGGGGAGACCCAGTACTTC. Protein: CASSLPGETQYF.

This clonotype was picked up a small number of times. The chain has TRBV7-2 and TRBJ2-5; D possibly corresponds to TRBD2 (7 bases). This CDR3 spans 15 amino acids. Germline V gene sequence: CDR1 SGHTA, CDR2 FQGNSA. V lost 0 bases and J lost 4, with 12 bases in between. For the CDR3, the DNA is TGTGCCAGCAGCTTAGCGGGGGGGCGAATAGAGACCCAGTACTTC. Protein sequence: CASSLAGGRIETQYF.

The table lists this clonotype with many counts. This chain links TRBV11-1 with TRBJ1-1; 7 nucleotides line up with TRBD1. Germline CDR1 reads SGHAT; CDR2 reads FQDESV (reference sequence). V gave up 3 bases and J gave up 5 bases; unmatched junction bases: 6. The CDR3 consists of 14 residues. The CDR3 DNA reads TGTGCCAGCAGCTTCAGACAGGGAAGTACTGAAGCTTTCTTT. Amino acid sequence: CASSFRQGSTEAFF.

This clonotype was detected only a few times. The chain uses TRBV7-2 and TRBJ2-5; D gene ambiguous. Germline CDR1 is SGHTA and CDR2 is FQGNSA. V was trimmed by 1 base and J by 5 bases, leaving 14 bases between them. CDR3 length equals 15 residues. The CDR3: CASSLDPNSAETQYF. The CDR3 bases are TGTGCCAGCAGCTTAGATCCTAATAGTGCCGAGACCCAGTACTTC.

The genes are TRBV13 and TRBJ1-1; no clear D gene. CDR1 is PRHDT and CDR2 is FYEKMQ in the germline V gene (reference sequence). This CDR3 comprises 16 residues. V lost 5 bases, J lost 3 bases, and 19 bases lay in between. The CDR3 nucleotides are TGTGCCAGCAGCACGGTGGTGAGCTGGTTCGACACTGAAGCTTTCTTT. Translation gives CASSTVVSWFDTEAFF.

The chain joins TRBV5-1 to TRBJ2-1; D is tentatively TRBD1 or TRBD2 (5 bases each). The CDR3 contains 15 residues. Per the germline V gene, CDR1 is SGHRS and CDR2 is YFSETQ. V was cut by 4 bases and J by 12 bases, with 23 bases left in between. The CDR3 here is CASSPVGEGERGQFF. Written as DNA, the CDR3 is TGCGCCAGCAGCCCTGTCGGAGAAGGGGAGAGGGGGCAGTTCTTC.

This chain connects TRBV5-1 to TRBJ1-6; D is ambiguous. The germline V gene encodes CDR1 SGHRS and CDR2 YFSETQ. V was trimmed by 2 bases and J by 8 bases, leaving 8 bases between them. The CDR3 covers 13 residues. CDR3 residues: CASSFNWDSPLHF. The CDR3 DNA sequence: TGCGCCAGCAGCTTCAACTGGGATTCACCCCTCCACTTT.

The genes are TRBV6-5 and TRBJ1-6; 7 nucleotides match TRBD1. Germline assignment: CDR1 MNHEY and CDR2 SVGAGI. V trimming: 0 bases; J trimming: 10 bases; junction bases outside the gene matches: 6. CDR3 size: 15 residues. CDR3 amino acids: CASSYSQGDRSPLHF. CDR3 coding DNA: TGTGCCAGCAGTTACTCTCAGGGGGATCGATCACCCCTCCACTTT.

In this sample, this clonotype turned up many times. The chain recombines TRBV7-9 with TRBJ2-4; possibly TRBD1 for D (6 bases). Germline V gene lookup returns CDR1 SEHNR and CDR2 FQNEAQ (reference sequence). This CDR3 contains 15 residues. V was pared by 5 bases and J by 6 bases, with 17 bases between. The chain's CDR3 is CASSPRQELGNIQYF. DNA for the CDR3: TGTGCCAGCAGCCCCCGACAGGAATTGGGAAACATTCAGTACTTC. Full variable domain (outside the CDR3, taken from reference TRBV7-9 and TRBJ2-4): DTGVSQNPRHKITKRGQNVTFRCDPISEHNRLYWYRQTLGQGPEFLTYFQNEAQLEKSRLLSDRFSAERPKGSFSTLEIQRTEQGDSAMYLCASSPRQELGNIQYFGAGTRLSVL.

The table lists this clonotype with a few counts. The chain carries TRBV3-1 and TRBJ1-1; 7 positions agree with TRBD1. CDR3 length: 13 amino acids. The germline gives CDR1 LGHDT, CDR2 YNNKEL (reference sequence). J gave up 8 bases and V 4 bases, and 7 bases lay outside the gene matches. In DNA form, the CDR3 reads TGTGCCAGCAGCCGGACACAGGGGACCGAAGCTTTCTTT. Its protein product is CASSRTQGTEAFF.

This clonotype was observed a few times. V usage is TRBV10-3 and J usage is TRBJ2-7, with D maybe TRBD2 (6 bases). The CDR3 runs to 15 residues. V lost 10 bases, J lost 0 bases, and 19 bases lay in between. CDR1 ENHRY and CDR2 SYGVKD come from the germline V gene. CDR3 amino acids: CATRPRDPGSYEQYF. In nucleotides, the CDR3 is TGTGCCACCCGGCCGCGGGACCCAGGCTCCTACGAGCAGTACTTC.

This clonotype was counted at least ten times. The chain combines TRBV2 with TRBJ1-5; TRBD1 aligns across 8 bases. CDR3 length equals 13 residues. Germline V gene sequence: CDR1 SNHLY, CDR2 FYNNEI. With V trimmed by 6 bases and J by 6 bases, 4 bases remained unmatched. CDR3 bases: TGTGCCAGCAGAGGACAGGGTAGTCAGCCCCAGCATTTT. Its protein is CASRGQGSQPQHF.